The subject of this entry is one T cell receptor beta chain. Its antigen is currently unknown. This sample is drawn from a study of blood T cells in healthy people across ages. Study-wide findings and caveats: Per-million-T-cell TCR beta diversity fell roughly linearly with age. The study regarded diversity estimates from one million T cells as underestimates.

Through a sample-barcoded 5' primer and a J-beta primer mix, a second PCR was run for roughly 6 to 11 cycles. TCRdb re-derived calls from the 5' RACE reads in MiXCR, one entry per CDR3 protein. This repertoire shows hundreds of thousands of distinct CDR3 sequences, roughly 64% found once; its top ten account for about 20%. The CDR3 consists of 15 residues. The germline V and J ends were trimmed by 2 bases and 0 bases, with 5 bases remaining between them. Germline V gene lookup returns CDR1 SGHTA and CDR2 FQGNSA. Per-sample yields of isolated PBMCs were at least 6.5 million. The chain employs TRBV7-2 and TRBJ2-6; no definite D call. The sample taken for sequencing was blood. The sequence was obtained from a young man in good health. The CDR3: CASSLFASGANVLTF. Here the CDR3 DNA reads TGTGCCAGCAGCTTATTCGCCTCTGGGGCCAACGTCCTGACTTTC. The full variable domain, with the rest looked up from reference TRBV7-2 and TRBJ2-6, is GAGVSQSPSNKVTEKGKDVELRCDPISGHTALYWYRQSLGQGLEFLIYFQGNSAPDKSGLPSDRFSAERTGGSVSTLTIQRTQQEDSAVYLCASSLFASGANVLTFGAGSRLTVL.